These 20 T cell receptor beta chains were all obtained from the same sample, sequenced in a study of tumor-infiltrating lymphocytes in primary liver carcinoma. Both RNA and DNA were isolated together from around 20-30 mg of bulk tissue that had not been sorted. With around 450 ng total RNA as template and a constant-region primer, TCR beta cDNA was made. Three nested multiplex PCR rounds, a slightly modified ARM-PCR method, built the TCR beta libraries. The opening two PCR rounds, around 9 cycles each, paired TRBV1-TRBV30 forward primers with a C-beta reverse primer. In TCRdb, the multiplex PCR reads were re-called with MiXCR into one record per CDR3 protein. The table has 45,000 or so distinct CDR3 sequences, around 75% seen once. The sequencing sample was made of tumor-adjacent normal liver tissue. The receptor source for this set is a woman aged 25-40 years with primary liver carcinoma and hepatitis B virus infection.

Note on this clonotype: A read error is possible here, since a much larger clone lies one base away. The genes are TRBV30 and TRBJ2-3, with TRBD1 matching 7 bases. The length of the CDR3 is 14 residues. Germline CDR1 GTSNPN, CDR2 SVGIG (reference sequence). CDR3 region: CAWSGKQGPDMQYF. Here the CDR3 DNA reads TGTGCCTGGAGTGGAAAACAGGGGCCAGATATGCAGTATTTT. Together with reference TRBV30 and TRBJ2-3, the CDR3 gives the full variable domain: SQTIHQWPATLVQPVGSPLSLECTVEGTSNPNLYWYRQAAGRGLQLLFYSVGIGQISSEVPQNLSASRPQDRQFILSSKKLLLSDSGFYLCAWSGKQGPDMQYFGPGTRLTVL.

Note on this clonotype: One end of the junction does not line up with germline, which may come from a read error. CDR3 sequence reads: CNGTGTGGQGTQYF. CDR3 in DNA: TGCAACGGGACGGGGACTGGCGGGCAAGGGACCCAGTACTTC. This chain joins TRBV29-1 and TRBJ2-5; tentatively, D is TRBD2 (6 bases). Germline V gene lookup returns CDR1 SQVTM and CDR2 ANQGSEA. The CDR3 sequence is 14 residues long.

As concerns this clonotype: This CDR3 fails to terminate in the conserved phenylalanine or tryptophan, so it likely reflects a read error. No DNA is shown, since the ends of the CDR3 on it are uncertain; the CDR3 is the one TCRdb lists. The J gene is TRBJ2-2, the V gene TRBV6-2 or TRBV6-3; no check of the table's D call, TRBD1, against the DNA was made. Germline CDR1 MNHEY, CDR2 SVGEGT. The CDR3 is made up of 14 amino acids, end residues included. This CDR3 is CASSLDRNTGELLL.

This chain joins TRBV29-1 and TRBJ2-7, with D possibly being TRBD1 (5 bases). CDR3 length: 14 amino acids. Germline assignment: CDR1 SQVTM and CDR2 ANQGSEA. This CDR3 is CSVGHDGRSYEQYF. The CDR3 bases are TGCAGTGTCGGACACGACGGGCGCTCCTACGAGCAGTACTTC.

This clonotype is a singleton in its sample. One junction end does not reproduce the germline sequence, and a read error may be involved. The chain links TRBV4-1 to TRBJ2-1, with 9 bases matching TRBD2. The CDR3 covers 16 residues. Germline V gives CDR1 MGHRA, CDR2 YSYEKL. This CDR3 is CASNQVLETSGNEQFF. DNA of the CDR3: TGCGCCAGCAACCAAGTGCTCGAGACTAGCGGCAATGAGCAGTTCTTC.

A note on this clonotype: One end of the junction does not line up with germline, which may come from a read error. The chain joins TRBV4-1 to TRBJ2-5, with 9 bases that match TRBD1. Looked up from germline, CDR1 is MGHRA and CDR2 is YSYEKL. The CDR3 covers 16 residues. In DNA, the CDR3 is TGTGCCAGCAGCCAAGGCCCCACAGGGGGCTGGGAGACCCGGTACTTC. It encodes CASSQGPTGGWETRYF.

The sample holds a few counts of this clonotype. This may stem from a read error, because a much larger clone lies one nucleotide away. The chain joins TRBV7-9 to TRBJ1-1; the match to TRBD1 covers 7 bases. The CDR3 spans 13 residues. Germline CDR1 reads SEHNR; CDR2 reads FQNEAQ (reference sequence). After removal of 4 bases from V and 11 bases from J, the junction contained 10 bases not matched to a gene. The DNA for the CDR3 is TGTGCCAGCAGCTCGGGACAGCCAGTTAGGGCTTTCTTT. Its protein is CASSSGQPVRAFF.

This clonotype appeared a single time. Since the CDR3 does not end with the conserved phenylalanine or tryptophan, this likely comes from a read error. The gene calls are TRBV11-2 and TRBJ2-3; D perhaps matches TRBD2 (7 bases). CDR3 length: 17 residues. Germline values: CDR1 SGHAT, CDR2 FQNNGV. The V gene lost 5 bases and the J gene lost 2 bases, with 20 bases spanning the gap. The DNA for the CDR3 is TGTGCCAGCAGCCATCGAGGGAGGGGGAACCTCACAGATACGCAGTATCTT. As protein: CASSHRGRGNLTDTQYL.

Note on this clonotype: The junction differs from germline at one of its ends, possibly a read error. Written as DNA, the CDR3 is TGTGCCAACAGTTTCGGGGGCGTCATTCACAATGAGCAGTTCTTC. This codes for CANSFGGVIHNEQFF. The genes are TRBV28 and TRBJ2-1, with D perhaps assigned TRBD1 or TRBD2 (6 bases each). The CDR3 is 15 residues long. Per the germline V gene, CDR1 is MDHEN and CDR2 is SYDVKM. The variable domain in full, completed from reference TRBV28 and TRBJ2-1, reads DVKVTQSSRYLVKRTGEKVFLECVQDMDHENMFWYRQDPGLGLRLIYFSYDVKMKEKGDIPEGYSVSREKKERFSLILESASTNQTSMYLCANSFGGVIHNEQFFGPGTRLTVL.

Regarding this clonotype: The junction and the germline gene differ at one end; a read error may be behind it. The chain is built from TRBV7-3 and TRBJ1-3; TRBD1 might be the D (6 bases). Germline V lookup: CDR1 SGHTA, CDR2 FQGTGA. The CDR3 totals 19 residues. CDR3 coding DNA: TGTGCCAGCAGCCCGCGGACAGATTATCCCTATTGCTCTGGAGACACCATATATTTT. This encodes CASSPRTDYPYCSGDTIYF.

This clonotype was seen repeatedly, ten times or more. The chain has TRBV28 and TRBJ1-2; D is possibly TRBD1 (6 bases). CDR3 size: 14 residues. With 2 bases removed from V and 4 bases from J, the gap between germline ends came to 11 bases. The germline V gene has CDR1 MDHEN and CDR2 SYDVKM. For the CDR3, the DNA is TGTGCCAGCAGTTTACAGGGGACCTCCTATGGCTACACCTTC. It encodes CASSLQGTSYGYTF.

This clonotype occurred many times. The CDR3 loop is CAWSVVLAGDEQFF. The CDR3 nucleotides read TGTGCCTGGAGTGTGGTTCTAGCGGGAGATGAGCAGTTCTTC. V is TRBV30 and J is TRBJ2-1; 10 bases are shared with TRBD2. Germline-derived CDR1 and CDR2 are GTSNPN and SVGIG (reference sequence). The CDR3 is made up of 14 amino acids. The V and J ends lost 0 bases and 8 bases, in that order; junction bases with no gene match: 4.

The CDR3 spells CASSHPWDGNSPLHF. The CDR3 nucleotides are TGTGCCAGCAGCCACCCTTGGGACGGTAACTCACCCCTCCACTTT. The chain joins TRBV4-2 to TRBJ1-6; TRBD1 is a possible D gene (5 bases). Germline V CDR1 and CDR2: LGHNA, YNFKEQ. Trimming removed 3 bases from V and 10 bases from J, with 16 bases in between. This CDR3 spans 15 amino acids.

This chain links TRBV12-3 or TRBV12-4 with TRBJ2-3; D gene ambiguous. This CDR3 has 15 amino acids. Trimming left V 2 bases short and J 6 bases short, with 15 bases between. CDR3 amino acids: CASSLHSVAGDTQYF. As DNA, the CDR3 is TGTGCCAGCAGTTTACACAGTGTAGCCGGGGATACGCAGTATTTT.

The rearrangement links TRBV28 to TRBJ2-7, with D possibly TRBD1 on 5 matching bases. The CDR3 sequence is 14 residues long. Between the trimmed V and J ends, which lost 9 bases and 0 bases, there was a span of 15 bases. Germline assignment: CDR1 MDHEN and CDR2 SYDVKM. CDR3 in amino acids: CASKPTGSSYEQYF. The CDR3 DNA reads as TGTGCCAGTAAACCAACAGGCAGCTCCTACGAGCAGTACTTC.

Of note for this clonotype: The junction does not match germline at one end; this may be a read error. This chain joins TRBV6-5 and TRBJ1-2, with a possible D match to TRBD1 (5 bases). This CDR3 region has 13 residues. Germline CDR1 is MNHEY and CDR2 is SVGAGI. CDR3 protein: CGTLSRVNYGYTF. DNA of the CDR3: TGTGGCACCTTGTCCAGGGTTAACTATGGCTACACATTC.

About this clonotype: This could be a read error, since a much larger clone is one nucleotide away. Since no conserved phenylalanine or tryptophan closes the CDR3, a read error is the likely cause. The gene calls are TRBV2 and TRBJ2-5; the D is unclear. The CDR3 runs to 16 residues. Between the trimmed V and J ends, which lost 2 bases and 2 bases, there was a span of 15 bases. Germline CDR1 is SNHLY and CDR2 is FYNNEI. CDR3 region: CASSEPYFDGQETQYL. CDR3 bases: TGTGCCAGCAGTGAACCCTATTTCGACGGTCAAGAGACCCAGTACTTG.

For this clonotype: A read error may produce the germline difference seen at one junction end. The CDR3 loop is CASSARAVASYNGQFF. The CDR3 nucleotides are TGTGCCAGCAGCGCCCGGGCGGTAGCCTCCTACAATGGGCAGTTCTTC. The chain carries TRBV7-9 and TRBJ2-1; D remains ambiguous. Germline CDR1 reads SEHNR; CDR2 reads FQNEAQ (reference sequence). This CDR3 contains 16 residues.

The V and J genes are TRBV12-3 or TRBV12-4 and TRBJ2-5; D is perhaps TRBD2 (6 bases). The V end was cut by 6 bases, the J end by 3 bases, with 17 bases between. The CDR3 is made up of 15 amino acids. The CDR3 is CASSACPGSKETQYF. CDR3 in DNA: TGTGCCAGCAGCGCCTGCCCCGGGAGCAAAGAGACCCAGTACTTC.

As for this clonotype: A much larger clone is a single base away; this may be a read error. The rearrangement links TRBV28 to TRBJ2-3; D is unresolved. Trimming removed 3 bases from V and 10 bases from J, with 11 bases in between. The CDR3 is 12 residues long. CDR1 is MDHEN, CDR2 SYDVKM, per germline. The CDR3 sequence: CASSFGEHAQYF. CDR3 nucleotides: TGTGCCAGCAGTTTTGGAGAACATGCGCAGTATTTT.